This T cell receptor beta chain was sequenced for a study of cytomegalovirus exposure and HLA in healthy donors. Unmatched junction bases numbered 10, after V lost 8 bases and J lost 8 bases. There are 14 residues in the CDR3. Germline V gives CDR1 MNHEY, CDR2 SMNVEV (reference sequence). The PCR had 60 Vbeta and 13 Jbeta primers. Generated by immunoSEQ multiplex PCR, the TCRdb table keeps only in-frame clones and is missing some. Here the sample spans approximately 290,000 clones, roughly 80% being singletons. The TCR sequence derives from a girl aged 2-10 years in good health and CMV-seronegative. The rearrangement joins TRBV27 to TRBJ2-1, with 9 bases lining up with TRBD1. The sequencing input was PBMCs. CDR3 coding DNA: TGTGCCAGCCAGATTCTCACAGGGGGCTATGAGCAGTTCTTC. Translating it yields CASQILTGGYEQFF.